Below are 12 T cell receptor beta chains sequenced from a single sample in a study of cytomegalovirus exposure and HLA in healthy donors. Primers for the PCR totalled 60 Vbeta and 13 Jbeta. Some clones are missing from TCRdb's copy, which holds only in-frame ones; the method was immunoSEQ multiplex PCR. Here the sample spans roughly 200,000 clones, around 73% being singletons. The sample taken for sequencing was PBMCs. These receptors were collected from a young woman in good health and CMV-seropositive.

The DNA of the CDR3 is TGTGCCACCAGCAGAGCCGCGGCCCCCCGTGGAGGCTACACCTTC. Translated, it gives CATSRAAAPRGGYTF. V usage is TRBV15 and J usage is TRBJ1-2; D unresolved. This CDR3 is built from 15 residues. Germline V gene sequence: CDR1 LNHNV, CDR2 YYDKDF (reference sequence). The germline V and J ends were trimmed by 1 base and 8 bases, with 17 bases remaining between them.

The chain is built from TRBV29-1 and TRBJ2-2; D is undetermined. The V gene's germline CDR1 is SQVTM and CDR2 ANQGSEA. The CDR3 contains 12 residues. V dropped 6 bases and J dropped 4 bases, with 9 bases sitting between them. The chain's CDR3 is CSVAHSTGELFF. CDR3 DNA: TGCAGCGTAGCACACAGCACCGGGGAGCTGTTTTTT.

The gene calls are TRBV7-8 and TRBJ1-5; D uncertain. Germline CDR1 and CDR2: SGHVS and FQNEAQ. The ends were cut back, 1 base at V and 9 bases at J, with 13 bases in the middle. The length of the CDR3 is 14 residues. The chain's CDR3 is CASSLGLALAPQHF. The CDR3 DNA follows: TGTGCCAGCAGCTTAGGCCTCGCTTTGGCGCCCCAGCATTTT. Looking up the rest from reference TRBV7-8 and TRBJ1-5 gives the full variable domain: GAGVSQSPRYKVAKRGQDVALRCDPISGHVSLFWYQQALGQGPEFLTYFQNEAQLDKSGLPSDRFFAERPEGSVSTLKIQRTQQEDSAVYLCASSLGLALAPQHFGDGTRLSIL.

The genes are TRBV7-2 and TRBJ2-1; D might be TRBD2 (6 bases). Germline V gene sequence: CDR1 SGHTA, CDR2 FQGNSA. The CDR3 is 15 amino acids. The V end lost 4 bases, the J end lost 7 bases, and 17 bases lay between the germline ends. CDR3 DNA: TGTGCCAGCAGCTCCTCGGGACTTCTTCGGAATGAGCAGTTCTTC. Encoded protein: CASSSSGLLRNEQFF.

V gene TRBV18 combines with J gene TRBJ1-1; TRBD1 aligns across 7 bases. The V segment lost 2 bases and the J segment 0 bases; nucleotides outside the gene matches: 3. The CDR3 consists of 15 residues. Germline loops: CDR1 KGHSH, CDR2 LQKENI. CDR3 region: CASSPRQGVNTEAFF. The CDR3 region has the DNA TGTGCCAGCTCACCAAGACAGGGAGTGAACACTGAAGCTTTCTTT.

CDR3 region: CASSPGDRPNEKLFF. The CDR3 nucleotides read TGTGCCAGCAGCCCGGGGGACAGACCTAATGAAAAACTGTTTTTT. The chain combines TRBV7-2 with TRBJ1-4; 7 positions agree with TRBD1. With V trimmed by 5 bases and J by 3 bases, 6 bases remained unmatched. Germline assignment: CDR1 SGHTA and CDR2 FQGNSA. The CDR3 totals 15 residues.

The chain recombines TRBV2 with TRBJ1-2; D may be TRBD1 (6 bases). Trimming pared 7 bases from V and 0 bases from J, leaving 12 bases between. CDR3 length: 14 amino acids. Germline-derived CDR1 and CDR2 are SNHLY and FYNNEI. Written as DNA, the CDR3 is TGTGCCAGCAATCGGGACATAGCTAACTATGGCTACACCTTC. The encoded protein is CASNRDIANYGYTF.

In its sample, this clone was seen once. The chain links TRBV19 to TRBJ2-6, with D maybe TRBD2 (5 bases). The CDR3 spans 13 residues. V was clipped by 7 bases and J by 3 bases, with 7 bases between them. Looked up from germline, CDR1 is LNHDA and CDR2 is SQIVND (reference sequence). The CDR3 sequence is CASKGDGANVLTF. In DNA form, the CDR3 reads TGTGCCAGTAAGGGAGATGGGGCCAACGTCCTGACTTTC.

The chain recombines TRBV7-3 with TRBJ2-5; 8 bases fit TRBD2. Germline CDR1 and CDR2: SGHTA and FQGTGA. V gave up 5 bases and J gave up 6 bases; unmatched junction bases: 11. CDR3 length: 15 residues. The CDR3 spells CASSPTGGPMKTQYF. CDR3 DNA sequence: TGTGCCAGCAGCCCCACGGGAGGGCCAATGAAGACCCAGTACTTC.

This clone came up once. The V gene is TRBV7-2, the J gene TRBJ2-4; 7 positions match TRBD1. J lost 4 bases, V lost 5 bases, and 8 bases had no gene match. The length of the CDR3 is 15 residues. Germline V gene lookup returns CDR1 SGHTA and CDR2 FQGNSA. The CDR3 is CASSAHRGEKNIQYF. The CDR3 bases are TGTGCCAGCAGCGCCCACAGGGGCGAAAAAAACATTCAGTACTTC.

The chain recombines TRBV10-3 with TRBJ2-7; 8 bases map to TRBD2. CDR1 ENHRY and CDR2 SYGVKD come from the germline V gene. With V trimmed by 7 bases and J by 3 bases, 2 bases remained unmatched. This CDR3 has 12 residues. The CDR3 reads CAIKAGGYEQYF. DNA of the CDR3: TGTGCCATCAAGGCGGGAGGCTACGAGCAGTACTTC.

CDR3 protein: CASSLGQNEKLFF. The CDR3 coding sequence is TGCGCCAGCAGCTTGGGTCAGAATGAAAAACTGTTTTTT. The chain combines TRBV5-1 with TRBJ1-4, with no clear D. The ends were cut back, 0 bases at V and 5 bases at J, with 5 bases in the middle. CDR3 length: 13 residues. Germline V gene data show CDR1 as SGHRS and CDR2 as YFSETQ. Based on the CDR3 plus reference TRBV5-1 and TRBJ1-4, the full variable domain is KAGVTQTPRYLIKTRGQQVTLSCSPISGHRSVSWYQQTPGQGLQFLFEYFSETQRNKGNFPGRFSGRQFSNSRSEMNVSTLELGDSALYLCASSLGQNEKLFFGSGTQLSVL.